This T cell receptor beta chain was sequenced in a study of tumor-infiltrating lymphocytes in primary liver carcinoma. Study-level background: Tumor lesions were T1-T3 N0M0 and spanned roughly 4.2 to 11 cm.

Study findings and constraints: In tumor-adjacent and tumor-blood pairs, overlap was lower than in tumor region pairs.

This clonotype was picked up one time. The antigen is not known. At one boundary the junction diverges from the germline segment, which might be a read error. Co-extraction of both nucleic acids (RNA and DNA) used roughly 19-33 mg of unsorted bulk tissue. None of the patients had received treatment, and all had chronic HBV infection. TCR beta cDNA was made from 500 ng total RNA with a constant-region primer. Slightly modified ARM-PCR with three nested multiplex PCR rounds yielded TCR beta libraries. MiXCR, run by TCRdb on the multiplex PCR reads, gives a single entry per CDR3 protein. Of almost 55,000 distinct CDR3 sequences detected, over 65% appear once; the ten largest clones hold 25%. The TCR comes from a man aged 35 to 55 with primary liver carcinoma and hepatitis B virus infection. The sample was liver tumor tissue from sampling region 2. This sample's subset: tumor region T2, inferior pole.

CDR3 in amino acids: CARSPSGGLAGVGPDEQYF. The CDR3 nucleotides are TGCGCCAGAAGCCCATCAGGCGGACTAGCGGGAGTCGGGCCCGACGAGCAGTACTTC. This chain joins TRBV4-1 and TRBJ2-7; 13 bases line up with TRBD2. The CDR3 extends over 19 amino acids. Germline-derived CDR1 and CDR2 are MGHRA and YSYEKL.